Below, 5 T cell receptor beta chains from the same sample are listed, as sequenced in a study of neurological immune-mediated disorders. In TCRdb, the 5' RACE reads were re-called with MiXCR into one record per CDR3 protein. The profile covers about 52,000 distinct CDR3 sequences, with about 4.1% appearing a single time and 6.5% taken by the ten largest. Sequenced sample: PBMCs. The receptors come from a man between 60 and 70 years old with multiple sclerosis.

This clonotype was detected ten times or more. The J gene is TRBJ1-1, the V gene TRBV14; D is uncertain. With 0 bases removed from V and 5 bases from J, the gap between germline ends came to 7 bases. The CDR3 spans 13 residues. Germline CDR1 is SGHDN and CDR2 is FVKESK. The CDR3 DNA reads TGTGCCAGCAGCCAAGAGGAGATAACTGAAGCTTTCTTT. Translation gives CASSQEEITEAFF.

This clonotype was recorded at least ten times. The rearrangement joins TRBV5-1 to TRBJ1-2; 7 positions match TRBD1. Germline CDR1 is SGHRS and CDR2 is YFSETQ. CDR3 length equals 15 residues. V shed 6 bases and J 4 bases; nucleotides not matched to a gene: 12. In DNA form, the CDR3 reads TGCGCCAGCACTAAGAACAGGGGCCGCGGCTATGGCTACACCTTC. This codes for CASTKNRGRGYGYTF.

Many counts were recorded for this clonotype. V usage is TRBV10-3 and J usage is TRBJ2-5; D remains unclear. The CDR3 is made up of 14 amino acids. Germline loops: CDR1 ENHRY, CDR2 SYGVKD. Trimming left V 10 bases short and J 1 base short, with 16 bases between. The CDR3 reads CANRSRNSQETQYF. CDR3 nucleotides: TGTGCCAACCGCTCTAGGAATAGCCAAGAGACCCAGTACTTC.

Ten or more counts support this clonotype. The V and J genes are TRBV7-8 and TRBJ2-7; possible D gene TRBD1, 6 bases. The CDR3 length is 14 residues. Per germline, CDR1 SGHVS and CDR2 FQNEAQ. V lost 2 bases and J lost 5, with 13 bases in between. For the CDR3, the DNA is TGTGCCAGCAGCTTATGGTACAGGGTCGACGAGCAGTACTTC. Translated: CASSLWYRVDEQYF.

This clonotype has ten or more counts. For the CDR3, the DNA is TGCGCCAGCAGCTTGCGGCTAGCGGGAGTTTTTAATACGCAGTATTTT. Encoded protein: CASSLRLAGVFNTQYF. V gene TRBV5-1 combines with J gene TRBJ2-3; 10 nucleotides align to TRBD2. Per germline, CDR1 SGHRS and CDR2 YFSETQ. The CDR3 runs to 16 residues. Trimming took 1 base from V and 7 from J; bases not matched to a gene: 9.